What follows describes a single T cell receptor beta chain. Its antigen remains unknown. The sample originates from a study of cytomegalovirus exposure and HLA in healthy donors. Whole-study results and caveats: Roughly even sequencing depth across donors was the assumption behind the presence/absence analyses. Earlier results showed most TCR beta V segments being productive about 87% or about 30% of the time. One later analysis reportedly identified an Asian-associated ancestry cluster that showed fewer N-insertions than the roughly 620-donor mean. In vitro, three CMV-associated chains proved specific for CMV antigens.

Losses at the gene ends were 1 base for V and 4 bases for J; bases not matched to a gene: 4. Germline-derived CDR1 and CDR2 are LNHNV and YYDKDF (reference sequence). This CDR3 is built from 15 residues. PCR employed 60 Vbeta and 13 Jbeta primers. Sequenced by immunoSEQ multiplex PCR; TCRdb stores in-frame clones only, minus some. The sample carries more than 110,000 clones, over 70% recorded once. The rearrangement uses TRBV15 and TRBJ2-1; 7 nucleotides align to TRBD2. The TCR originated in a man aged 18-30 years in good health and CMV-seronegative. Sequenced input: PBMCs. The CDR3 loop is CATSRASGEYNEQFF. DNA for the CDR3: TGTGCCACCAGCAGAGCTAGCGGTGAATACAATGAGCAGTTCTTC. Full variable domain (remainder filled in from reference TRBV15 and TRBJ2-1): DAMVIQNPRYQVTQFGKPVTLSCSQTLNHNVMYWYQQKSSQAPKLLFHYYDKDFNNEADTPDNFQSRRPNTSFCFLDIRSPGLGDTAMYLCATSRASGEYNEQFFGPGTRLTVL.